This TCR beta chain was obtained from a study of blood T cell repertoires in COVID-19. The germline V gene encodes CDR1 SGHVS and CDR2 FNYEAQ. V shed 6 bases and J 6 bases; nucleotides not matched to a gene: 8. There are 14 residues in the CDR3. Assay used: immunoSEQ multiplex PCR; TCRdb lists only in-frame clones, some missing. The repertoire holds a few hundred thousand clones, around four fifths seen once, with about 4.9% in the top ten. Participants were aged roughly 18 to 89 years from approximately 23 US areas. Cohort allocation depended upon clinical history that participants reported. The gene calls are TRBV7-6 and TRBJ1-3, with 7 bases lining up with TRBD1. This TCR came from a woman aged 45 to 65 who had recovered from COVID-19. The specimen was PBMCs or T cells enriched from blood (not recorded which). The CDR3 here is CASSLRGQSNTIYF. The CDR3, as DNA: TGTGCCAGCAGTCTCCGGGGACAGTCAAACACCATATATTTT.